The following is a T cell receptor beta chain sequence with its context. This sample stems from a study of blood T cell repertoires in COVID-19. Study in general: Both acute and convalescent COVID-19 samples were obtained from the United States, Italy and Spain. T cells, B-cell-depleted T cells, or PBMCs supplied cDNA or gDNA.

Original methodology: Amplification with reference gene primers provided the estimates of nucleated cell counts. The assay was immunoSEQ multiplex PCR, and TCRdb's table has in-frame clones only and misses some. V and J calls and clone size are those listed in that table; D and trimming were worked out from the DNA. The sample includes tens of thousands of clones, roughly 77% seen only once; the top ten take about an eighth. Sequencing was carried out using peripheral blood. This receptor was taken from a human donor in a cohort sampled during active COVID-19.

The DNA for the CDR3 is TGTGCCAGCAGTTACGAACTAGCGGGGGACCTCACAGATACGCAGTATTTT. This gives the protein CASSYELAGDLTDTQYF. The J gene is TRBJ2-3, the V gene TRBV6-2 or TRBV6-3, with 11 nucleotides matching TRBD2. V dropped 2 bases and J dropped 2; count of bases not matched to a gene: 6. The CDR3 length is 17 residues. The germline gives CDR1 MNHEY, CDR2 SVGEGT.